The TCR beta chain under discussion was sequenced for a study of neurological immune-mediated disorders. This clonotype was seen at least ten times. Synthesis of cDNA was accomplished via 5'RACE employing 10-nucleotide random UMIs. TCRdb re-analysed the 5' RACE reads in MiXCR, keeping a single row per CDR3 protein. The sample has roughly 32,000 distinct CDR3 sequences, 3% to 4% seen once; the top ten hold less than 2.5%. The germline V and J ends were trimmed by 5 bases and 0 bases, with 14 bases remaining between them. The germline CDR1 and CDR2 sequences are SGHTA and FQGNSA. The CDR3 has 15 amino acids.

The receptor was derived from a man aged 25 to 45 with multiple sclerosis. The chain joins TRBV7-2 to TRBJ2-7; D remains ambiguous. Sequencing was performed on PBMCs. CDR3 in amino acids: CASSLMDGDSYEQYF. The CDR3 nucleotides are TGTGCCAGCAGCCTGATGGACGGAGACTCCTACGAGCAGTACTTC. Using reference TRBV7-2 and TRBJ2-7 for the parts outside the CDR3, the full variable domain is GAGVSQSPSNKVTEKGKDVELRCDPISGHTALYWYRQSLGQGLEFLIYFQGNSAPDKSGLPSDRFSAERTGGSVSTLTIQRTQQEDSAVYLCASSLMDGDSYEQYFGPGTRLTVT.